Presented here are 27 T cell receptor beta chains from one specimen sequenced in a study of blood T cells in healthy people across ages. A second PCR of about 7 to 12 cycles used a sample-barcoded 5' primer and a J-beta primer mix. One entry per CDR3 protein results from TCRdb running MiXCR on the 5' RACE reads. The data show over 1,200,000 distinct CDR3 sequences, approximately 59% seen once. Sequencing was done on a sample of blood. These receptors originate from a man aged 18 to 29 in good health.

CDR3 residues: CASSSHETSGSAEQFF. The CDR3 DNA follows: TGTGCCAGCAGTTCTCACGAGACTAGCGGGAGCGCTGAGCAGTTCTTC. The rearrangement uses TRBV6-5 and TRBJ2-1, with 12 nucleotides matching TRBD2. The ends lost 4 bases at V and 9 bases at J; junction bases unmatched: 10. Per the germline V gene, CDR1 is MNHEY and CDR2 is SVGAGI. The CDR3 sequence is 16 residues long.

Of note for this clonotype: Sequence at one end of the junction differs from germline and may be a read error. This chain links TRBV6-1 with TRBJ2-7, with TRBD1 matching over 9 bases. CDR1 and CDR2 (germline): MNHNS, SASEGT. This CDR3 is 15 amino acids long. The CDR3 reads CASREGQGPTYEQYF. The CDR3 nucleotides read TGTGCCAGCAGAGAAGGACAGGGGCCGACCTACGAGCAGTACTTC.

The chain links TRBV11-2 to TRBJ2-1; 7 nucleotides agree with TRBD1. With 4 bases clipped from V and 7 bases from J, the junction kept 10 bases outside the gene matches. Germline CDR1 and CDR2: SGHAT and FQNNGV. There are 15 residues in the CDR3. This CDR3 is CASSSYRGVGNEQFF. The CDR3 DNA reads TGTGCCAGCAGCTCGTACAGGGGCGTGGGGAATGAGCAGTTCTTC.

This clonotype was observed a few times. The chain couples TRBV20-1 to TRBJ2-6; D gene uncertain. CDR3 length: 14 amino acids. V lost 3 bases and J 1 base, leaving 7 bases between the germline ends. Per the germline V gene, CDR1 is DFQATT and CDR2 is SNEGSKA (reference sequence). CDR3 DNA sequence: TGCAGTGCTAGCGATGGATCTGGGGCCAACGTCCTGACTTTC. Protein sequence: CSASDGSGANVLTF.

The J gene is TRBJ2-5, the V gene TRBV2, with TRBD1 matching over 8 bases. V lost 5 bases, J lost 4 bases, and 12 bases stayed unmatched. The CDR3 has 16 amino acids. The germline gives CDR1 SNHLY, CDR2 FYNNEI. In DNA form, the CDR3 reads TGTGCCAGCAGTTCCCTCGAAACGACAGGGGTAGAGACCCAGTACTTC. This encodes CASSSLETTGVETQYF.

The V call is TRBV9, the J call TRBJ2-6; D might be TRBD1 (5 bases). V lost 3 bases to trimming and J lost 4 bases, with 23 bases between them. CDR3 length equals 19 residues. Germline CDR1 reads SGDLS; CDR2 reads YYNGEE. The DNA of the CDR3 is TGTGCCAGCAGCGCTGCGCCCAATGAAGGGGTTGCGGGGGCCAACGTCCTGACTTTC. It encodes CASSAAPNEGVAGANVLTF. The full variable domain, with the rest looked up from reference TRBV9 and TRBJ2-6, is DSGVTQTPKHLITATGQRVTLRCSPRSGDLSVYWYQQSLDQGLQFLIQYYNGEERAKGNILERFSAQQFPDLHSELNLSSLELGDSALYFCASSAAPNEGVAGANVLTFGAGSRLTVL.

This clonotype was detected a few times. This chain links TRBV12-3 or TRBV12-4 with TRBJ2-7, with a weak D call TRBD2 (6 bases). CDR3 length equals 12 residues. Deletions cut 11 bases from V and 2 bases from J, with 13 bases between. CDR3 loop: CAPTGVTYEQYF. CDR3 sequence (DNA): TGTGCCCCCACGGGGGTTACCTACGAGCAGTACTTC.

The V call is TRBV3-1, the J call TRBJ1-1; D gene uncertain. V lost 4 bases and J 2 bases, leaving 11 bases between the germline ends. CDR1 LGHDT and CDR2 YNNKEL come from the germline V gene (reference sequence). The CDR3 is made up of 14 amino acids. For the CDR3, the DNA is TGTGCCAGCAGCCCAACACTAATTAACACTGAAGCTTTCTTT. This sequence encodes CASSPTLINTEAFF. The whole variable domain, remainder taken from reference TRBV3-1 and TRBJ1-1, is DTAVSQTPKYLVTQMGNDKSIKCEQNLGHDTMYWYKQDSKKFLKIMFSYNNKELIINETVPNRFSPKSPDKAHLNLHINSLELGDSAVYFCASSPTLINTEAFFGQGTRLTVV.

The count of this clonotype is one. The chain links TRBV25-1 to TRBJ2-1, with 7 nucleotides matching TRBD2. The CDR3 contains 15 residues. V lost 5 bases and J lost 4; bases outside the gene matches: 8. CDR1 MGHDK and CDR2 SYGVNS come from the germline V gene. CDR3 sequence reads: CASSPGLPMYNEQFF. CDR3 coding DNA: TGTGCCAGCAGTCCGGGACTACCCATGTACAATGAGCAGTTCTTC.

This sequence joins TRBV6-7 and TRBJ2-1; TRBD2 matches at 10 bases. TRBV6-7 is an open reading frame, and its role is uncertain. This CDR3 contains 14 residues. The trim removed 1 base at V and 10 bases at J, leaving 4 bases unmatched. In nucleotides, the CDR3 is TGTGCCAGCAGTTACTGCGGAGCGGGGGGGGAGCAGTTCTTC. Protein product: CASSYCGAGGEQFF.

The chain recombines TRBV11-2 with TRBJ1-1; D remains ambiguous. Trimming pared 0 bases from V and 1 base from J, leaving 21 bases between. The CDR3 covers 19 residues. Germline lookup yields CDR1 SGHAT and CDR2 FQNNGV. CDR3 protein: CASSLDQWRLRQKNTEAFF. The CDR3 bases are TGTGCCAGCAGCTTAGATCAGTGGCGTCTAAGGCAAAAGAACACTGAAGCTTTCTTT.

The J gene is TRBJ2-7, the V gene TRBV27; 9 bases line up with TRBD2. The CDR3 consists of 16 residues. The ends lost 7 bases at V and 7 bases at J; junction bases unmatched: 17. Per germline, CDR1 MNHEY and CDR2 SMNVEV (reference sequence). CDR3 region: CASTLAGAIRNSEQYF. As DNA, the CDR3 is TGTGCCAGCACGTTAGCGGGGGCGATCCGAAATTCTGAGCAGTACTTC.

In this sample, this clonotype turned up once. The V and J genes are TRBV15 and TRBJ1-5; D is uncertain. CDR1 and CDR2 from the germline V gene are LNHNV and YYDKDF (reference sequence). V was cut by 5 bases and J by 1 base, with 15 bases left in between. This CDR3 contains 16 residues. The CDR3 bases are TGTGCCACCAGCCCTAGAGGTGCGGGAAGCAATCAGCCCCAGCATTTT. Translated, it gives CATSPRGAGSNQPQHF.

The V and J genes are TRBV29-1 and TRBJ1-2, with TRBD1 identical over 10 bases. The length of the CDR3 is 13 residues. The germline gives CDR1 SQVTM, CDR2 ANQGSEA. Unmatched junction bases numbered 6, after V lost 3 bases and J lost 8 bases. As DNA, the CDR3 is TGCAGCGTTGAGCCGACAGGGGGCGTCGGCTACACCTTC. It is translated as CSVEPTGGVGYTF.

This chain joins TRBV4-1 and TRBJ1-5; D is unresolved. This CDR3 spans 13 amino acids. Deletions cut 0 bases from V and 7 bases from J, with 7 bases between. CDR1 is MGHRA and CDR2 is YSYEKL in the germline V gene. CDR3 residues: CASSQDLTQPQHF. DNA of the CDR3: TGCGCCAGCAGCCAAGATCTAACCCAGCCCCAGCATTTT.

V usage is TRBV6-1 and J usage is TRBJ1-6; D remains unclear. Trimming shortened V by 4 bases and J by 4 bases, and 5 bases separated the two germline ends. The germline CDR1 and CDR2 sequences are MNHNS and SASEGT. CDR3 length equals 13 residues. The CDR3 region has the DNA TGTGCCAGCAGTGCGGGGTATAATTCACCCCTCCACTTT. It is translated as CASSAGYNSPLHF.

V and J are TRBV4-1 and TRBJ2-7; TRBD2 matches 10 bases. The V gene end was trimmed by 4 bases and the J gene end by 5 bases; junction bases not matched to a gene: 14. Germline V gene lookup returns CDR1 MGHRA and CDR2 YSYEKL. CDR3 length equals 17 residues. CDR3 coding DNA: TGCGCCAGCAGCCCGTCCCCGGCTAGCGGGAGAAACCACGAGCAGTACTTC. Its translation is CASSPSPASGRNHEQYF.

The chain carries TRBV21-1 and TRBJ2-3; no DNA check was done on the table's D call, TRBD2. TRBV21-1 is a documented pseudogene. CDR3 length: 17 residues. CDR3 residues: CASSKASGTSKTDTQYF. The CDR3 DNA reads TGTGCCAGCAGCAAAGCGTCGGGGACAAGCAAAACAGATACGCAGTATTTT.

The chain couples TRBV12-3 or TRBV12-4 to TRBJ2-1; D unresolved. The V gene lost 0 bases and the J gene lost 7 bases, with 10 bases spanning the gap. This CDR3 is 14 amino acids long. The CDR3 region has the DNA TGTGCCAGCAGTTTAGCGATTGCCTGGAATGAGCAGTTCTTC. Translating it yields CASSLAIAWNEQFF.

The chain has TRBV19 and TRBJ2-7, with D perhaps TRBD2 (6 bases). The J call may be mistaken, given a closer DNA end match to TRBJ2-5. The CDR3 totals 13 residues. The germline V gene encodes CDR1 LNHDA and CDR2 SQIVND (reference sequence). Written as DNA, the CDR3 is TGTGCCAGTGGTACGGGGGTGGGAGAGACCCAGTACTTC. This gives the protein CASGTGVGETQYF.

V usage is TRBV4-2 and J usage is TRBJ2-7, with a possible D match to TRBD2 (6 bases). CDR3 length: 15 residues. Trimming took off 4 bases at V and 1 base at J, with 14 bases between the two ends. CDR1 is LGHNA and CDR2 is YNFKEQ in the germline V gene. This CDR3 is CASSPLAGTSYEQYF. CDR3 coding DNA: TGTGCCAGCAGCCCCTTGGCGGGAACATCCTACGAGCAGTACTTC.

The chain combines TRBV7-2 with TRBJ2-3; the D is unclear. V gave up 1 base and J gave up 4 bases, with 6 bases separating them. The V gene's germline CDR1 is SGHTA and CDR2 FQGNSA. This CDR3 spans 13 amino acids. CDR3 nucleotides: TGTGCCAGCAGCTTAGATCTGGCAGATACGCAGTATTTT. This gives the protein CASSLDLADTQYF.

The gene calls are TRBV25-1 and TRBJ1-1, with a tentative D call TRBD1 (5 bases). This CDR3 has 15 residues. The germline V gene has CDR1 MGHDK and CDR2 SYGVNS. The V gene lost 3 bases and the J gene lost 3 bases, with 14 bases spanning the gap. CDR3: CASSEARQGDTEAFF. CDR3 bases: TGTGCCAGCAGTGAGGCTAGGCAGGGCGACACTGAAGCTTTCTTT.

The sample holds a few counts of this clonotype. Being one base from a much bigger clone, this may be a read error. V and J are TRBV2 and TRBJ2-7, with D hard to call. With the DNA end fitting TRBJ2-5 better, the J assignment may be wrong. CDR1 SNHLY and CDR2 FYNNEI come from the germline V gene. CDR3 size: 10 residues. The chain's CDR3 is CASRAETQYF. For the CDR3, the DNA is TGTGCCAGCAGGGCGGAGACCCAGTACTTC.

The genes are TRBV20-1 and TRBJ2-1; D not certain. The CDR3 loop spans 12 amino acids. V dropped 1 base and J dropped 9 bases, with 10 bases sitting between them. Per the germline V gene, CDR1 is DFQATT and CDR2 is SNEGSKA (reference sequence). CDR3 residues: CSARGVGVEQFF. CDR3 bases: TGCAGTGCTAGAGGAGTCGGAGTTGAGCAGTTCTTC.

This chain joins TRBV10-3 and TRBJ2-5; the D call may be TRBD1 or TRBD2 (6 bases each). Per the germline V gene, CDR1 is ENHRY and CDR2 is SYGVKD. The CDR3 has 13 residues. Trimming pared 6 bases from V and 5 bases from J, leaving 13 bases between. CDR3 sequence: CAIRTGGQETQYF. CDR3 nucleotide sequence: TGTGCCATCAGGACCGGGGGCCAGGAGACCCAGTACTTC.

The rearrangement joins TRBV6-5 to TRBJ1-1; a weak D match, TRBD1 (6 bases). Germline V CDR1 and CDR2: MNHEY, SVGAGI. The CDR3 has 14 amino acids. Trimming shortened V by 0 bases and J by 4 bases, and 9 bases separated the two germline ends. CDR3 amino acids: CASSYSQGSTEAFF. DNA for the CDR3: TGTGCCAGCAGTTACTCCCAGGGGAGCACTGAAGCTTTCTTT.